This TCR beta chain was recovered during a study of blood T cells in healthy people across ages. Study results and caveats: PBMCs that were unsorted prevented a conclusive naive versus antigen-experienced comparison. Versus aged donors, long-lived donors had higher diversity and more naive CD4+ cells.

This clonotype came up once. Its antigen is as yet unknown. Donors gave around 9.8 milliliters of peripheral blood apiece. PCR was performed a second time for about 7 to 12 cycles using a sample-barcoded 5' primer and a J-beta primer mix. A template-switch adaptor with 12 random nucleotides tagged each cDNA molecule. TCRdb used MiXCR to reprocess the 5' RACE reads, holding one entry per CDR3 protein. Of some 1 million distinct CDR3 sequences detected, 40% to 45% appear once; the ten largest clones hold under 20%. The V end lost 4 bases, the J end lost 3 bases, and 9 bases lay between the germline ends. Germline V gene sequence: CDR1 DFQATT, CDR2 SNEGSKA (reference sequence). The length of the CDR3 is 13 residues.

The chain combines TRBV20-1 with TRBJ1-4; tentatively, D is TRBD1 (6 bases). The TCR sequence derives from a woman aged 60-75 years in good health. The sequenced sample consisted of blood. The CDR3 reads CSATGVANEKLFF. In DNA form, the CDR3 reads TGCAGTGCTACAGGGGTTGCTAATGAAAAACTGTTTTTT.